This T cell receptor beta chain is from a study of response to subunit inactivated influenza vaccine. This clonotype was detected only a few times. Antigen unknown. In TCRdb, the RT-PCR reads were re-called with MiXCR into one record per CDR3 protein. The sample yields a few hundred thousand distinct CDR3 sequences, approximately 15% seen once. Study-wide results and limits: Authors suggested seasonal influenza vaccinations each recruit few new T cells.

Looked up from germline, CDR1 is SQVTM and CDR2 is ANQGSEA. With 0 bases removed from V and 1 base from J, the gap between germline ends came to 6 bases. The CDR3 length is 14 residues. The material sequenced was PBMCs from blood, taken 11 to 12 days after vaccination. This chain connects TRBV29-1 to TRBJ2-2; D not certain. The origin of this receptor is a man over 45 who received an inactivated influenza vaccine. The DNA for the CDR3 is TGCAGCGTTGAAGATGTACAGAACACCGGGGAGCTGTTTTTT. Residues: CSVEDVQNTGELFF.